The rows below give T cell receptor beta chains drawn from one sample of a study of cytomegalovirus exposure and HLA in healthy donors. TCRdb's copy holds only in-frame clones and misses some; the assay was immunoSEQ multiplex PCR. The repertoire holds about 150,000 clones, roughly three quarters seen once, with approximately 1.5% in the top ten. The sequenced sample was PBMCs. These receptors were collected from a woman aged 40 to 55 in good health and CMV-seronegative. Both conserved end residues are part of each CDR3. D genes are given only for firm matches. The size of a clone is reported for some rows only, either as once, few or many, or as a class for expanded clones.

TRBD1,-,TRBV7-2,TRBJ2-7,15,CASSPDRGDSYEQYF,TGTGCCAGCAGCCCGGACAGGGGCGATTCCTACGAGCAGTACTTC
TRBD1,-,TRBV28,TRBJ1-2,17,CASSSPTVTGGYYGYTF,TGTGCCAGCAGTTCACCCACCGTGACAGGGGGGTACTATGGCTACACCTTC
-,few,TRBV11-3,TRBJ2-1,14,CASSSQGPYNEQFF,TGTGCCAGCAGCTCTCAGGGGCCCTACAATGAGCAGTTCTTC
TRBD2,-,TRBV5-4,TRBJ2-7,15,CASSSRTSGGYEQYF,TGTGCCAGCAGCTCTCGGACTAGCGGGGGATACGAGCAGTACTTC
TRBD1,once,TRBV7-9,TRBJ1-1,15,CASSFKQGASTEAFF,TGTGCCAGCAGCTTCAAACAGGGGGCAAGCACTGAAGCTTTCTTT
-,-,TRBV7-3,TRBJ2-3,12,CASSLVADTQYF,TGTGCCAGCAGCTTAGTGGCTGATACGCAGTATTTT
-,-,TRBV7-8,TRBJ1-2,13,CASSLRYPYGYTF,TGTGCCAGCAGCTTACGGTACCCCTATGGCTACACCTTC
-,-,TRBV4-1,TRBJ2-7,15,CASSQDISFRYEQYF,TGCGCCAGCAGCCAAGATATATCTTTTCGGTACGAGCAGTACTTC
TRBD1,-,TRBV9,TRBJ1-6,16,CASSAETGTAISPLHF,TGTGCCAGCAGCGCAGAGACCGGGACAGCGATTTCACCCCTCCACTTT
TRBD2,-,TRBV27,TRBJ2-3,17,CASSFRLAGSYTDTQYF,TGTGCCAGCAGTTTCAGGCTAGCGGGGTCATACACAGATACGCAGTATTTT
TRBD2,-,TRBV6-5,TRBJ2-7,16,CASSYSSGEPSYEQYF,TGTGCCAGCAGTTACTCCAGCGGGGAACCTTCCTACGAGCAGTACTTC
-,-,TRBV19,TRBJ1-1,12,CASSLANTEAFF,TGTGCCAGTAGTTTGGCGAACACTGAAGCTTTCTTT
TRBD2,few,TRBV2,TRBJ2-7,16,CASSPTLAGVPYEQYF,TGTGCCAGCAGTCCGACACTAGCGGGGGTTCCCTACGAGCAGTACTTC
-,-,TRBV5-1,TRBJ2-7,16,CASSLGYRVPAYEQYF,TGCGCCAGCAGCTTGGGGTACAGGGTACCGGCCTACGAGCAGTACTTC
-,-,TRBV27,TRBJ1-3,14,CASSRDTSGNTIYF,TGTGCCAGCAGTAGGGACACCTCTGGAAACACCATATATTTT
-,-,TRBV7-2,TRBJ1-6,14,CASRAGGYNSPLHF,TGTGCCAGCAGGGCAGGAGGGTATAATTCACCCCTCCACTTT
TRBD1,-,TRBV28,TRBJ2-7,15,CASSSYGTGAYEQYF,TGTGCCAGCAGTTCCTACGGGACAGGAGCCTACGAGCAGTATTTC
-,-,TRBV29-1,TRBJ1-1,12,CSVTTRNTEAFF,TGCAGCGTTACAACAAGGAACACTGAAGCTTTCTTT
-,-,TRBV4-1,TRBJ2-5,15,CASSTHHLNQETQYF,TGCGCCAGCAGCACACACCATTTGAATCAAGAGACCCAGTACTTC
TRBD2,-,TRBV9,TRBJ2-7,15,CASSAQLAGHYEQYF,TGTGCCAGCAGCGCGCAACTAGCGGGGCACTACGAGCAGTACTTC
TRBD1,-,TRBV19,TRBJ1-2,13,CASSTGTVYGYTF,TGTGCCAGTAGTACAGGGACAGTCTATGGCTACACCTTC
-,-,TRBV4-2,TRBJ1-2,16,CASSQDLGQWGYGYTF,TGTGCCAGCAGCCAAGATTTGGGGCAGTGGGGCTATGGCTACACCTTC
-,few,TRBV10-3,TRBJ2-3,12,CAIKASADTQYF,TGTGCCATCAAGGCTAGCGCAGATACGCAGTATTTT
-,-,TRBV7-2,TRBJ1-5,13,CASSLSSDQPQHF,TGTGCCAGCAGCTTGAGCAGCGATCAGCCCCAGCATTTT
-,-,TRBV2,TRBJ1-1,13,CASSPGLNTEAFF,TGTGCCAGCAGTCCTGGGCTGAACACTGAAGCTTTCTTT
TRBD2,-,TRBV29-1,TRBJ2-1,15,CSVEFRAGGPGEQFF,TGCAGCGTTGAATTTCGGGCGGGGGGGCCGGGTGAGCAGTTCTTC
TRBD1,-,TRBV7-8,TRBJ1-1,15,CASSLEGTGRRVAFF,TGTGCCAGCAGCTTGGAAGGGACAGGAAGACGGGTGGCTTTCTTT
TRBD2,once,TRBV4-2,TRBJ2-2,14,CASSQASGTGELFF,TGTGCCAGCAGCCAGGCTAGCGGAACCGGGGAGCTGTTTTTT
TRBD1,-,TRBV25-1,TRBJ2-2,15,CASRGQGGHTGELFF,TGTGCCAGCAGAGGACAGGGGGGGCACACCGGGGAGCTGTTTTTT
-,-,TRBV6-5,TRBJ1-3,16,CASSYSEPLSGNTIYF,TGTGCCAGCAGTTACTCAGAGCCCCTCTCTGGAAACACCATATATTTT
-,-,TRBV5-1,TRBJ1-3,16,CASSLGGRTPGNTIYF,TGCGCCAGCAGCTTGGGAGGGCGAACCCCTGGAAACACCATATATTTT
-,-,TRBV7-9,TRBJ2-1,12,CASSFREDEQFF,TGTGCCAGCAGCTTTAGGGAGGATGAGCAGTTCTTC
TRBD2,-,TRBV7-2,TRBJ2-7,15,CASSGLAGPTYEQYF,TGTGCCAGCAGCGGTTTAGCGGGCCCAACCTACGAGCAGTACTTC
-,-,TRBV28,TRBJ1-2,13,CASSFGQGHGYTF,TGTGCCAGCAGTTTTGGGCAGGGCCATGGCTACACCTTC
-,-,TRBV27,TRBJ1-1,14,CASSPLGGNTEAFF,TGTGCCAGCAGTCCTCTCGGGGGGAACACTGAAGCTTTCTTT
TRBD1,-,TRBV28,TRBJ2-7,17,CASSSLLGQGATYEQYF,TGTGCCAGTAGCAGTTTACTGGGACAGGGGGCAACCTACGAGCAGTACTTC
-,-,TRBV6-1,TRBJ1-2,11,CASSPPGGYTF,TGTGCCAGCAGCCCCCCGGGTGGCTACACCTTC
-,-,TRBV5-8,TRBJ1-1,11,CASQRGGGAFF,TGTGCCAGCCAGAGAGGAGGTGGAGCTTTCTTT
-,-,TRBV5-1,TRBJ2-3,15,CASSSWDTSTDTQYF,TGCGCCAGCAGCTCCTGGGACACTAGCACAGATACGCAGTATTTT
TRBD2,-,TRBV5-6,TRBJ2-7,16,CASSSGGGRISYEQYF,TGTGCCAGCAGTTCCGGCGGGGGGCGGATTTCCTACGAGCAGTACTTC
-,once,TRBV30,TRBJ1-4,13,CAWSGGSGEKLFF,TGTGCCTGGAGTGGGGGCTCGGGTGAAAAACTGTTTTTT
-,once,TRBV6-4,TRBJ2-7,16,CASSPPRRADRDEQYF,TGTGCCAGCAGTCCTCCTCGGCGGGCAGATCGCGACGAGCAGTACTTC
TRBD2,-,TRBV5-1,TRBJ2-1,16,CASSSTSGGASHEQFF,TGCGCCAGCAGCTCTACTAGCGGGGGGGCTAGCCATGAGCAGTTCTTC
-,-,TRBV19,TRBJ1-5,15,CASIRSNRENQPQHF,TGTGCCAGTATAAGATCGAACAGGGAAAATCAGCCCCAGCATTTT
TRBD1,few,TRBV4-1,TRBJ1-2,19,CASSQAGPGQGTVDYGYTF,TGCGCCAGCAGCCAAGCCGGACCGGGACAGGGGACGGTTGATTATGGCTACACCTTC
TRBD1,-,TRBV5-1,TRBJ1-3,16,CASSLEGTGHGNTIYF,TGCGCCAGCAGCTTGGAAGGGACAGGGCATGGAAACACCATATATTTT
TRBD1,-,TRBV2,TRBJ1-6,14,CASSQTGSGSPLHF,TGTGCCAGCAGTCAGACAGGGAGTGGTTCACCCCTCCACTTT
TRBD2,-,TRBV4-1,TRBJ2-5,16,CASSPLGGAWGETQYF,TGCGCCAGCAGCCCCCTCGGGGGGGCCTGGGGCGAGACCCAGTACTTC
TRBD1,-,TRBV6-5,TRBJ1-6,16,CASSYSRGQGASPLHF,TGTGCCAGCAGTTACTCGAGGGGACAGGGGGCTTCACCCCTCCACTTT
-,-,TRBV6-1,TRBJ2-5,14,CASSEGSSKETQYF,TGTGCCAGCAGTGAGGGGAGTTCAAAAGAGACCCAGTACTTC
-,-,TRBV6-1,TRBJ1-1,12,CASTVRYTEAFF,TGTGCCAGCACAGTGCGGTACACTGAAGCTTTCTTT
-,-,TRBV19,TRBJ2-2,15,CASSISGTATGELFF,TGTGCCAGTAGTATTAGCGGGACAGCCACCGGGGAGCTGTTTTTT
TRBD1,-,TRBV6-1,TRBJ2-2,15,CASKAEGGAAGELFF,TGTGCCAGCAAAGCGGAAGGGGGCGCCGCCGGGGAGCTGTTTTTT
-,once,TRBV7-8,TRBJ1-2,17,CASSLASGGRNYYGYTF,TGTGCCAGCAGCTTAGCGTCGGGGGGAAGGAACTACTATGGCTACACCTTC
-,-,TRBV12-5,TRBJ1-2,14,CASGLRGRDYGYTF,TGTGCTAGTGGTTTGAGGGGCCGGGACTATGGCTACACCTTC